The 14 T cell receptor beta chains given below trace back to one sample, sequenced in a study of blood T cells in healthy people across ages (dated by TCRdb to about 2015). Libraries were constructed by 5' RACE. The instrument was an Illumina HiSeq 2500. The second PCR ran for about 7 to 11 cycles and used a J-beta primer mix along with a sample-barcoded 5' primer. TCRdb reprocessed the public reads (quality trimming at Q25 with fastp, clone calling with MiXCR) and kept in-frame beta chains. Every distinct CDR3 protein forms one entry, paired with its most common genes and DNA. The sample table holds roughly 900,000 distinct CDR3 sequences, of which around 46% were seen once. The top ten constitute roughly 13% of the sample. Sequenced input: blood. These receptors were taken from a young man in good health.

The sample holds a few counts of this clonotype. V and J are TRBV20-1 and TRBJ1-6; perhaps TRBD1 as D (6 bases). The CDR3 loop spans 13 amino acids. Trimming left V 6 bases short and J 10 bases short, with 16 bases between. CDR1 is DFQATT and CDR2 is SNEGSKA in the germline V gene (reference sequence). The CDR3 region is CSATPRGRSPLHF. The DNA for the CDR3 is TGCAGTGCCACCCCCAGGGGCCGGTCACCCCTCCACTTT.

Only a few counts were recorded for this clonotype. The chain joins TRBV6-5 to TRBJ2-1; D remains ambiguous. The V end was cut by 7 bases, the J end by 4 bases, with 11 bases between. This CDR3 is 13 amino acids long. Germline CDR1 and CDR2: MNHEY and SVGAGI. The CDR3 nucleotides read TGTGCCAGCATGCTCCGCCTGTACAATGAGCAGTTCTTC. It yields the protein CASMLRLYNEQFF.

This clonotype came up a few times. The chain combines TRBV7-8 with TRBJ1-1, with D unclear. This CDR3 region has 16 residues. The ends were cut back, 6 bases at V and 2 bases at J, with 19 bases in the middle. The germline V gene has CDR1 SGHVS and CDR2 FQNEAQ. The CDR3: CASSLYVNRENTEAFF. As DNA, the CDR3 is TGTGCCAGCAGTTTATATGTAAACAGAGAAAACACTGAAGCTTTCTTT.

The CDR3 loop is CASSSTDRMNTEAFF. CDR3 DNA: TGTGCCAGCAGCTCCACGGACAGGATGAACACTGAAGCTTTCTTT. This chain connects TRBV9 to TRBJ1-1, with 7 nucleotides matching TRBD1. CDR1 and CDR2 from the germline V gene are SGDLS and YYNGEE. CDR3 length equals 15 residues. The trim removed 4 bases at V and 0 bases at J, leaving 6 bases unmatched.

This clonotype was seen a few times. J is TRBJ2-1 and V is TRBV20-1, with D uncertain. CDR3 length: 12 residues. Germline V gives CDR1 DFQATT, CDR2 SNEGSKA (reference sequence). V dropped 4 bases and J dropped 7 bases, with 11 bases sitting between them. The CDR3 is CSAIRVTNEQFF. The CDR3 DNA reads TGCAGTGCTATTAGAGTGACGAATGAGCAGTTCTTC.

The rearrangement joins TRBV5-1 to TRBJ2-5; D gene unclear. There are 12 residues in the CDR3. Trimming removed 4 bases from V and 5 bases from J, with 9 bases in between. CDR1 and CDR2 (germline): SGHRS, YFSETQ. The CDR3 coding sequence is TGCGCCAGCAGCGACTTCGAGGAGACCCAGTACTTC. The encoded protein is CASSDFEETQYF.

J is TRBJ2-7 and V is TRBV29-1; perhaps D is TRBD1 or TRBD2 (5 bases each). V was cut by 7 bases and J by 4 bases, with 20 bases left in between. Germline V CDR1 and CDR2: SQVTM, ANQGSEA. This CDR3 comprises 14 residues. The CDR3 sequence: CSASRDRSLYEQYF. The CDR3, as DNA: TGCAGCGCTAGCCGGGACCGATCCTTATACGAGCAGTACTTC.

A few counts support this clonotype. This chain joins TRBV3-1 and TRBJ2-2; D possibly uses TRBD1 or TRBD2 (5 bases each). Trimming left V 3 bases short and J 1 base short, with 9 bases between. Germline V lookup: CDR1 LGHDT, CDR2 YNNKEL (reference sequence). There are 15 residues in the CDR3. The CDR3, as DNA: TGTGCCAGCAGCCAGGGGGATCTGAACACCGGGGAGCTGTTTTTT. This sequence encodes CASSQGDLNTGELFF.

The genes are TRBV4-3 and TRBJ1-2; D unresolved. CDR1 is LGHNA, CDR2 YSLEER, per germline. This CDR3 spans 17 amino acids. Trimming removed 0 bases from V and 0 bases from J, with 14 bases in between. CDR3 sequence: CASSQDSAGAPNYGYTF. CDR3 in DNA: TGCGCCAGCAGCCAAGATTCCGCAGGAGCTCCTAACTATGGCTACACCTTC.

The CDR3 reads CAISESNEWRGTDTQYF. The CDR3 region has the DNA TGTGCCATCAGTGAGTCGAATGAGTGGCGGGGGACAGATACGCAGTATTTT. The genes are TRBV10-3 and TRBJ2-3; 7 bases map to TRBD2. This CDR3 is 17 amino acids long. The germline CDR1 and CDR2 sequences are ENHRY and SYGVKD. With V trimmed by 0 bases and J by 3 bases, 9 bases remained unmatched.

The chain combines TRBV3-1 with TRBJ2-3; no firm D call. The germline gives CDR1 LGHDT, CDR2 YNNKEL (reference sequence). The CDR3 has 14 residues. V was pared by 0 bases and J by 6 bases, with 10 bases between. Here the CDR3 reads CASSQEASTDTQYF. In nucleotides, the CDR3 is TGTGCCAGCAGCCAAGAGGCCTCCACGGATACGCAGTATTTT.

The rearrangement links TRBV29-1 to TRBJ1-4; D not certain. This CDR3 is 13 amino acids long. Per germline, CDR1 SQVTM and CDR2 ANQGSEA. Between the trimmed V and J ends, which lost 7 bases and 4 bases, there was a span of 13 bases. CDR3 residues: CSAKGSLNEKLFF. Here the CDR3 DNA reads TGCAGCGCCAAAGGGAGTCTTAATGAAAAACTGTTTTTT. Based on the CDR3 plus reference TRBV29-1 and TRBJ1-4, the full variable domain is SAVISQKPSRDICQRGTSLTIQCQVDSQVTMMFWYRQQPGQSLTLIATANQGSEATYESGFVIDKFPISRPNLTFSTLTVSNMSPEDSSIYLCSAKGSLNEKLFFGSGTQLSVL.

This clonotype showed up just a few times. The chain combines TRBV5-1 with TRBJ1-2; TRBD1 matches 8 bases. CDR1 and CDR2 (germline): SGHRS, YFSETQ. CDR3 length: 16 residues. V lost 0 bases, J lost 3 bases, and 7 bases stayed unmatched. CDR3 bases: TGCGCCAGCAGCTTGGGGGACAGGCCGTCAGACTATGGCTACACCTTC. Its translation is CASSLGDRPSDYGYTF.

This clonotype appeared many times. This chain uses TRBV5-1 with TRBJ2-1; no reliable D call. Germline CDR1 SGHRS, CDR2 YFSETQ. This CDR3 comprises 13 residues. With 0 bases removed from V and 4 bases from J, the gap between germline ends came to 5 bases. The CDR3, as DNA: TGCGCCAGCAGCTTGGAACCGTACAATGAGCAGTTCTTC. Residues: CASSLEPYNEQFF.